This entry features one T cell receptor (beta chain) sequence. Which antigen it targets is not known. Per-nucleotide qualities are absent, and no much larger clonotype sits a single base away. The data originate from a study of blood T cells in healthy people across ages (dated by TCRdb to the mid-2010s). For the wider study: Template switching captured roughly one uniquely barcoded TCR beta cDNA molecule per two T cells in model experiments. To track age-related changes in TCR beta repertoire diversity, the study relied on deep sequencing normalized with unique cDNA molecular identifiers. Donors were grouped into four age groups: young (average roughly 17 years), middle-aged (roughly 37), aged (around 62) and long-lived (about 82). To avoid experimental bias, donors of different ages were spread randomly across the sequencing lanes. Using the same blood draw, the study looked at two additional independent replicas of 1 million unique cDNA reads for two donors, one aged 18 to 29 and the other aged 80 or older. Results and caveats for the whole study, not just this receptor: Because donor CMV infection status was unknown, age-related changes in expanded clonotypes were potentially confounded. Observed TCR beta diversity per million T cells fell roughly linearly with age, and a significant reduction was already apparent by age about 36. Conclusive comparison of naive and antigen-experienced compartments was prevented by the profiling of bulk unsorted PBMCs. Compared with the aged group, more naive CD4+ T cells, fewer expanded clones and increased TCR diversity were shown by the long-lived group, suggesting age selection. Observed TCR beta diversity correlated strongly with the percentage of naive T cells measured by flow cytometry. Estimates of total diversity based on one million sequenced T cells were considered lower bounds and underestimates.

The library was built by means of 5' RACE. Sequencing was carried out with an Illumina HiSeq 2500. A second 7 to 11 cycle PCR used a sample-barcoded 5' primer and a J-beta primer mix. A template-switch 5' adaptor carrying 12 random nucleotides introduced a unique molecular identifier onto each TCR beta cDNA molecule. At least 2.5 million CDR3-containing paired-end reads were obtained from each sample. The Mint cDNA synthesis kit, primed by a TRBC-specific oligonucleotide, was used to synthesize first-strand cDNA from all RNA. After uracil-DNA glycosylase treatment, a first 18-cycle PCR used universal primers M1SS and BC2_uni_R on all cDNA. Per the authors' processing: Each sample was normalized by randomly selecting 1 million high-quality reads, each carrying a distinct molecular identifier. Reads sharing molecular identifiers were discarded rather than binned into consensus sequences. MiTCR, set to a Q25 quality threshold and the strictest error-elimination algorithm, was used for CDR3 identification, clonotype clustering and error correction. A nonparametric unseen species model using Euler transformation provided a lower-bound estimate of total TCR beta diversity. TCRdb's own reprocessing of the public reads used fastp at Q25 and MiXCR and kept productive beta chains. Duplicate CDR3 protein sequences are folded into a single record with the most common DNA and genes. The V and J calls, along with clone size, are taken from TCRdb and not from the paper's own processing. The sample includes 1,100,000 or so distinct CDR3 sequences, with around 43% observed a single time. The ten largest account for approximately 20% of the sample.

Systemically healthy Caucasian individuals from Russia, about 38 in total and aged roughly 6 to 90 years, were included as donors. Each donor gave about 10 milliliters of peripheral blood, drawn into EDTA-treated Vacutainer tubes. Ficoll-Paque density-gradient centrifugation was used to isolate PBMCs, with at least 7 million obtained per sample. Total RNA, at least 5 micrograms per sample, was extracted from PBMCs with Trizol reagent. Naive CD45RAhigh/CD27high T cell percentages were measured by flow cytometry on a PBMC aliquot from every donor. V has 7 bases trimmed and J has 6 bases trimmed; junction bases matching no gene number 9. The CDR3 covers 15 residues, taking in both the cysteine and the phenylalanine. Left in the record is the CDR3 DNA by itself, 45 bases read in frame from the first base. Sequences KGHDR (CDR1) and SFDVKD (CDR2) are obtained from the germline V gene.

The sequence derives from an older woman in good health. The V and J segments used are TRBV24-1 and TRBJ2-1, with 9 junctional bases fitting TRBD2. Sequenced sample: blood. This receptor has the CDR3 CATSQLAGVPNEQFF. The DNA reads TGTGCCACCAGCCAGTTAGCGGGAGTTCCCAATGAGCAGTTCTTC.